This TCR beta chain derives from a study of T cell repertoires in cytomegalovirus infection. The CDR3 extends over 13 amino acids. CDR1 and CDR2 from the germline V gene are MNHNY and SVGAGI (reference sequence). V lost 2 bases, J lost 2 bases, and 7 bases lay in between. Study-level results: Identification of carriers of CMV plus the relevant HLA was achieved through cumulative public TCR beta family frequency.

TCRdb re-derived calls from the reads in MiXCR, one entry per CDR3 protein. Of around 540,000 distinct CDR3 sequences detected, roughly 34% appear once; the ten largest clones hold 15% to 20%. With regard to this clonotype: Its antigen is unknown.

The rearrangement joins TRBV6-6 to TRBJ2-7; D remains unclear. The sample consisted of cultured PBMCs, taken from culture after CMV antigen stimulation. The receptor comes from a human donor in good health (CMV status not recorded). Some clones in this sample may be carry-over from other donors' samples. The chain's CDR3 is CASSYAPTYEQYF. The CDR3 nucleotides are TGTGCCAGCAGTTACGCACCCACCTACGAGCAGTACTTC.